The clone carrying this T cell receptor beta chain was seen at least ten times. Its antigen is currently unknown. These data originate in a study of identical twins. Study results and caveats: One should note that invariant MAIT and iNKT cells could partly confound zero-insertion analyses. Within beta out-of-frame sequences, the excess sharing observed between twins was weaker. Cord blood beta clonotypes present at high abundance carried fewer insertions; no such pattern appeared in memory repertoires.

It was template switching that added a universal primer site, and there were unique molecular identifiers on the cDNA. MiXCR, applied by TCRdb to the 5' RACE reads, yields one record per CDR3 protein. The table lists 1.5 million to 2 million distinct CDR3 sequences, about 31% of them singletons, with about 0.3% in the top ten. V gave up 1 base and J gave up 1 base, with 6 bases separating them. Germline CDR1 is SGHTS and CDR2 is YDEGEE. The CDR3 runs 14 residues. This chain uses TRBV5-8 with TRBJ2-4; D call uncertain. What was sequenced was cord blood. This receptor was taken from a newborn girl in good health. CDR3 sequence: CASSLTAAKNIQYF. The CDR3 DNA is TGTGCCAGCAGCTTGACAGCCGCCAAAAACATTCAGTACTTC.